The 29 T cell receptor beta chains presented below share a single source sample, sequenced in a study of CD8+CD57+ T cells in acquired aplastic anemia. Profiling that covered TCR beta VDJ and CDR3 relied on genomic DNA as its template. TCRdb used MiXCR to reprocess the reads, holding one entry per CDR3 protein. The repertoire holds 200,000 to 250,000 distinct CDR3 sequences, over 60% seen once, with 25% to 30% in the top ten. Source material: sorted CD4+, CD8+, or CD8+CD57+ T cells (not recorded which) from PBMCs. The receptors were sampled from a human donor in good health.

The V and J genes are TRBV9 and TRBJ2-2, with D uncertain. The CDR3 spans 16 residues. With 4 bases removed from V and 6 bases from J, the gap between germline ends came to 19 bases. Germline assignment: CDR1 SGDLS and CDR2 YYNGEE. The CDR3, as DNA: TGTGCCAGCAGCCCCCGGGCCCGAGGCGAGGCCGGGGAGCTGTTTTTT. Amino acids: CASSPRARGEAGELFF. The full variable domain, rest sourced from reference TRBV9 and TRBJ2-2, is DSGVTQTPKHLITATGQRVTLRCSPRSGDLSVYWYQQSLDQGLQFLIQYYNGEERAKGNILERFSAQQFPDLHSELNLSSLELGDSALYFCASSPRARGEAGELFFGEGSRLTVL.

The CDR3 DNA reads TGTGCCACCTCCGCCGTAAACTATGGCTACACCTTC. It yields the protein CATSAVNYGYTF. J is TRBJ1-2 and V is TRBV24-1; no clear D. V lost 9 bases and J lost 2, with 9 bases in between. Germline assignment: CDR1 KGHDR and CDR2 SFDVKD. This CDR3 spans 12 amino acids.

This clonotype showed up many times. This chain's CDR3 is CASSLEDRVSGANVLTF. The CDR3 nucleotides read TGTGCCAGCAGCTTGGAGGACAGGGTGTCTGGGGCCAACGTCCTGACTTTC. The chain uses TRBV5-6 and TRBJ2-6; 8 nucleotides agree with TRBD1. The ends lost 0 bases at V and 1 base at J; junction bases unmatched: 3. This CDR3 comprises 17 residues. Germline-derived CDR1 and CDR2 are SGHDT and YYEEEE.

The chain recombines TRBV29-1 with TRBJ1-2; D gene uncertain. CDR1 is SQVTM, CDR2 ANQGSEA, per germline. The CDR3 length is 9 residues. Between the trimmed V and J ends, which lost 3 bases and 7 bases, there was a span of 3 bases. The CDR3 DNA is TGCAGCGTTGATGGTGGCTACACCTTC. This sequence encodes CSVDGGYTF.

This clonotype was seen a handful of times. V usage is TRBV15 and J usage is TRBJ1-6; TRBD1 matches 7 bases. The CDR3 runs 15 residues. CDR1 is LNHNV, CDR2 YYDKDF, per germline (reference sequence). Losses at the gene ends were 0 bases for V and 10 bases for J; bases not matched to a gene: 6. The CDR3 DNA reads as TGTGCCACCAGCAGAGATCGTCAGGGGGGCTCACCCCTCCACTTT. Translating it yields CATSRDRQGGSPLHF.

V and J are TRBV5-1 and TRBJ2-3; D is possibly TRBD1 (6 bases). V lost 3 bases to trimming and J lost 6 bases, with 20 bases between them. This CDR3 comprises 16 residues. Germline CDR1 and CDR2: SGHRS and YFSETQ. The chain's CDR3 is CASSSGQLYFGDTQYF. The CDR3 nucleotides read TGCGCCAGCAGCTCCGGACAGCTATATTTTGGGGATACGCAGTATTTT.

To note about this clonotype: Its ends do not fully match the called genes, so a read error is possible. The V and J genes are TRBV7-8 and TRBJ2-7, with D unresolved. Per the germline V gene, CDR1 is SGHVS and CDR2 is FQNEAQ. CDR3 length: 12 residues. In DNA, the CDR3 is TGTACCAGCAGCTCCAGCTCCTACGAGCAGTACTTC. Amino acids: CTSSSSSYEQYF.

This chain uses TRBV9 with TRBJ2-3, with D perhaps given as TRBD1 or TRBD2 (5 bases each). V dropped 5 bases and J dropped 4 bases, with 20 bases sitting between them. Germline V CDR1 and CDR2: SGDLS, YYNGEE. This CDR3 contains 16 residues. The DNA for the CDR3 is TGTGCCAGCAGTTCGGGGTGGGGGACCTCACCAGATACGCAGTATTTT. Translating gives CASSSGWGTSPDTQYF. Combining the CDR3 with reference TRBV9 and TRBJ2-3 gives the whole variable domain DSGVTQTPKHLITATGQRVTLRCSPRSGDLSVYWYQQSLDQGLQFLIQYYNGEERAKGNILERFSAQQFPDLHSELNLSSLELGDSALYFCASSSGWGTSPDTQYFGPGTRLTVL.

The chain couples TRBV7-9 to TRBJ2-7; D unresolved. The CDR3 has 12 residues. V lost 5 bases and J 6 bases, leaving 11 bases between the germline ends. Germline V gives CDR1 SEHNR, CDR2 FQNEAQ (reference sequence). The CDR3 here is CASSSVTTEQYF. CDR3 coding DNA: TGTGCCAGCAGCAGCGTGACCACCGAGCAGTACTTC.

This clonotype was seen ten or more times. The chain is built from TRBV4-3 and TRBJ2-7; D possibly corresponds to TRBD1 (5 bases). Trimming cost V 0 bases and J 3 bases, with 12 bases left between them. Per the germline V gene, CDR1 is LGHNA and CDR2 is YSLEER. CDR3 length: 15 amino acids. CDR3 in DNA: TGCGCCAGCAGCCAAGATGGCACAGGCGACTACGAGCAGTACTTC. The encoded protein is CASSQDGTGDYEQYF.

With respect to this clonotype: No conserved phenylalanine or tryptophan ends this CDR3, so it is likely a read error. The chain links TRBV7-8 to TRBJ2-7; TRBD1 matches at 10 bases. The CDR3 is 14 amino acids. Losses at the gene ends were 4 bases for V and 3 bases for J; bases not matched to a gene: 3. Looked up from germline, CDR1 is SGHVS and CDR2 is FQNEAQ. The CDR3 reads CASSWTGGHYEQYL. The CDR3 DNA reads as TGTGCCAGCAGCTGGACAGGGGGACACTACGAGCAGTACCTC.

This clonotype was recorded at least ten times. The chain employs TRBV5-1 and TRBJ2-5; weak D call: TRBD1 (6 bases). CDR3 length equals 13 residues. The ends were cut back, 5 bases at V and 3 bases at J, with 11 bases in the middle. The germline gives CDR1 SGHRS, CDR2 YFSETQ. CDR3 loop: CASRGNREETQYF. DNA of the CDR3: TGCGCCAGCAGGGGAAACAGGGAAGAGACCCAGTACTTC.

V usage is TRBV18 and J usage is TRBJ1-2, with D uncertain. In germline, CDR1 is KGHSH, CDR2 LQKENI. This CDR3 comprises 14 residues. Between the trimmed V and J ends, which lost 3 bases and 0 bases, there was a span of 8 bases. The CDR3 nucleotides read TGTGCCAGCTCACCGGGAGATTCTAACTATGGCTACACCTTC. As protein: CASSPGDSNYGYTF.

This chain connects TRBV29-1 to TRBJ1-1; perhaps TRBD1 as D (6 bases). V lost 5 bases and J lost 2, with 12 bases in between. The CDR3 totals 13 residues. The germline CDR1 and CDR2 sequences are SQVTM and ANQGSEA. CDR3 nucleotides: TGCAGCGTTACAGGGTCCCCTAACACTGAAGCTTTCTTT. This gives the protein CSVTGSPNTEAFF.

This clonotype has more than one count but fewer than ten. The chain combines TRBV5-1 with TRBJ2-1, with D possibly called TRBD1 or TRBD2 (5 bases each). The V and J ends lost 1 base and 8 bases respectively, with 13 bases between them. The CDR3 covers 14 residues. Germline V gives CDR1 SGHRS, CDR2 YFSETQ. CDR3 in DNA: TGCGCCAGCAGCTTGTTAGGGGTGGGAGATGAGCAGTTCTTC. This sequence encodes CASSLLGVGDEQFF.

The chain carries TRBV9 and TRBJ2-5; 10 bases are a match to TRBD2. With V trimmed by 0 bases and J by 4 bases, 6 bases remained unmatched. Germline values: CDR1 SGDLS, CDR2 YYNGEE. This CDR3 is 16 amino acids long. CDR3: CASSVEASGSRETQYF. The CDR3 DNA reads TGTGCCAGCAGCGTAGAAGCTAGCGGGAGTCGAGAGACCCAGTACTTC.

V and J are TRBV11-3 and TRBJ2-1; a weak D match, TRBD2 (5 bases). V dropped 4 bases and J dropped 7 bases, with 17 bases sitting between them. The CDR3 is made up of 15 amino acids. Germline lookup yields CDR1 SGHNT and CDR2 YENEEA. CDR3 loop: CASSWFGGSGNEQFF. CDR3 coding DNA: TGTGCCAGCAGCTGGTTTGGTGGGAGTGGGAATGAGCAGTTCTTC.

The genes are TRBV10-3 and TRBJ1-2, with no clear D. The V gene lost 4 bases and the J gene lost 0 bases, with 15 bases spanning the gap. CDR1 is ENHRY, CDR2 SYGVKD, per germline. The CDR3 is made up of 16 amino acids. CDR3 protein: CAISGSGRRANYGYTF. The CDR3, as DNA: TGTGCCATCAGTGGTTCTGGCCGGCGAGCTAACTATGGCTACACCTTC.

This clonotype has a handful of counts. The V call is TRBV7-3, the J call TRBJ1-6, with D perhaps matching TRBD1 (5 bases). V was clipped by 2 bases and J by 9 bases, with 14 bases between them. Per germline, CDR1 SGHTA and CDR2 FQGTGA. The CDR3 is 15 residues long. This chain's CDR3 is CASSLGFRVGSPLHF. The CDR3 DNA follows: TGTGCCAGCAGCTTAGGATTCAGGGTTGGTTCACCCCTCCACTTT.

V and J are TRBV20-1 and TRBJ1-1, with 9 bases aligning to TRBD1. The J segment lost 7 bases and the V segment lost 6 bases, leaving 9 bases of the junction unmatched. CDR1 and CDR2 (germline): DFQATT, SNEGSKA (reference sequence). The CDR3 loop spans 13 amino acids. The CDR3 is CSAETGGGLEAFF. The DNA for the CDR3 is TGCAGTGCGGAGACAGGGGGGGGGCTTGAAGCTTTCTTT.

This sequence joins TRBV11-2 and TRBJ1-1; unclear D gene. This CDR3 region has 15 residues. V dropped 4 bases and J dropped 1 base, with 13 bases sitting between them. Germline assignment: CDR1 SGHAT and CDR2 FQNNGV. The CDR3 DNA reads TGTGCCAGCAGCTCTCCGGGAAGTACGAACACTGAAGCTTTCTTT. Its protein product is CASSSPGSTNTEAFF. Complete variable domain (other parts from reference TRBV11-2 and TRBJ1-1): EAGVAQSPRYKIIEKRQSVAFWCNPISGHATLYWYQQILGQGPKLLIQFQNNGVVDDSQLPKDRFSAERLKGVDSTLKIQPAKLEDSAVYLCASSSPGSTNTEAFFGQGTRLTVV.

In this sample, this clonotype turned up many times. V and J are TRBV3-1 and TRBJ1-5; D remains unclear. V lost 4 bases and J 2 bases, leaving 12 bases between the germline ends. This CDR3 is 15 amino acids long. The germline V gene encodes CDR1 LGHDT and CDR2 YNNKEL (reference sequence). The CDR3 nucleotides are TGTGCCAGCAGCCCTGACGATTGGGGCAATCAGCCCCAGCATTTT. Translating gives CASSPDDWGNQPQHF.

V gene TRBV10-3 combines with J gene TRBJ1-3; no reliable D call. CDR1 ENHRY and CDR2 SYGVKD come from the germline V gene. This CDR3 has 14 residues. V was shortened by 0 bases and J by 7 bases, with 10 bases between the two germline ends. CDR3 sequence: CAISESGSGNTIYF. Written as DNA, the CDR3 is TGTGCCATCAGTGAGTCGGGTTCCGGGAACACCATATATTTT.

The chain carries TRBV10-3 and TRBJ1-3; tentative D call: TRBD1 (5 bases). Deletions cut 6 bases from V and 1 base from J, with 22 bases between. Germline CDR1 and CDR2: ENHRY and SYGVKD. This CDR3 is 18 amino acids long. The DNA of the CDR3 is TGTGCCATCAGCGGAACCAAGGGACGGAGCGAATCTGGAAACACCATATATTTT. Its translation: CAISGTKGRSESGNTIYF.

This clonotype was observed a single time. The chain combines TRBV10-3 with TRBJ2-3; TRBD2 agrees at 8 bases. The CDR3 covers 15 residues. Looked up from germline, CDR1 is ENHRY and CDR2 is SYGVKD. Unmatched junction bases numbered 13, after V lost 6 bases and J lost 8 bases. CDR3 amino acids: CAIREYSGAGGTQYF. The CDR3 DNA sequence: TGTGCCATCAGAGAATATAGCGGGGCAGGAGGTACGCAGTATTTT.

The sample holds a few counts of this clonotype. This chain connects TRBV30 to TRBJ2-1, with TRBD2 matching 9 bases. Trimming removed 0 bases from V and 9 bases from J; junction bases left unmatched: 3. Germline V gene data show CDR1 as GTSNPN and CDR2 as SVGIG (reference sequence). CDR3 length equals 13 residues. The CDR3 reads CAWSVGSGGEQFF. The CDR3 DNA reads TGTGCCTGGAGTGTAGGTAGCGGGGGTGAGCAGTTCTTC.

This clonotype appeared many times. CDR3 bases: TGTGCCAGCAGCACGAACACCGGGGAGCTGTTTTTT. This codes for CASSTNTGELFF. V gene TRBV13 combines with J gene TRBJ2-2; D is uncertain. The CDR3 has 12 residues. The V gene lost 5 bases and the J gene lost 0 bases, with 1 base spanning the gap. Germline loops: CDR1 PRHDT, CDR2 FYEKMQ (reference sequence). Complete variable domain (other parts from reference TRBV13 and TRBJ2-2): AAGVIQSPRHLIKEKRETATLKCYPIPRHDTVYWYQQGPGQDPQFLISFYEKMQSDKGSIPDRFSAQQFSDYHSELNMSSLELGDSALYFCASSTNTGELFFGEGSRLTVL.

This clonotype appeared many times. The J gene is TRBJ2-3, the V gene TRBV9, with 11 bases lining up with TRBD1. Germline CDR1 and CDR2: SGDLS and YYNGEE. J lost 4 bases, V lost 4 bases, and 11 bases had no gene match. The CDR3 extends over 17 amino acids. The CDR3 DNA follows: TGTGCCAGCAGCACTCCCGTGAGGACAGGGGGCGCAGATACGCAGTATTTT. Translation gives CASSTPVRTGGADTQYF.

The chain has TRBV9 and TRBJ1-2, with D possibly matching TRBD1 (6 bases). Germline values: CDR1 SGDLS, CDR2 YYNGEE. V was pared by 0 bases and J by 0 bases, with 9 bases between. The CDR3 spans 15 residues. The CDR3 loop is CASSVADSANYGYTF. The CDR3 bases are TGTGCCAGCAGCGTAGCGGACAGCGCTAACTATGGCTACACCTTC.